This TCR beta chain was recovered during a study of blood T cell repertoires in COVID-19. Looking at the study overall: T cells, B-cell-depleted T cells, or PBMCs supplied cDNA or gDNA.

The CDR3 length is 14 residues. J lost 5 bases, V lost 0 bases, and 3 bases had no gene match. The germline V gene has CDR1 MNHEY and CDR2 SMNVEV (reference sequence). Clones were read by immunoSEQ multiplex PCR, and TCRdb kept only the in-frame ones, dropping some. Among around 190,000 clones listed, 89% were seen once. This clonotype was obtained from a young man who had recovered from COVID-19. The chain carries TRBV27 and TRBJ2-7; 8 nucleotides align to TRBD1. The specimen sequenced was peripheral blood. The CDR3 reads CASSLSRTGHEQYF. The CDR3 region has the DNA TGTGCCAGCAGTTTATCAAGGACAGGGCACGAGCAGTACTTC.